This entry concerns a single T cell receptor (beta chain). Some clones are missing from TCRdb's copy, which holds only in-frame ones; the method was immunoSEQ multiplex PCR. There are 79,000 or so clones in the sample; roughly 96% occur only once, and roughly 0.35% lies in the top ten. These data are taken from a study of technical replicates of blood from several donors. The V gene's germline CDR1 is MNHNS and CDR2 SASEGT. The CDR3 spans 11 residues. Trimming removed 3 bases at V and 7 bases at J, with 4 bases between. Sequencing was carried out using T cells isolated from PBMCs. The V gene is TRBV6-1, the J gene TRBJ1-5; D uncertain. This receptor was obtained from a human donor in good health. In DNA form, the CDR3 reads TGTGCCAGCAGTGAGAGACAGCCCCAGCATTTT. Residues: CASSERQPQHF.